One and the same sample provided the 5 T cell receptor beta chains below, sequenced in a study of T cell responses to AZD1222 COVID-19 vaccine (dated by TCRdb to the early 2020s). To prepare the library, the immunoSEQ multiplex PCR assay was applied. Drawn from immuneACCESS, this table holds only the in-frame rearrangements with V and J called that TCRdb kept. Clones are partly lost; checked studies trace under half to an unresolved V gene and leave the rest unexplained. Recorded for this sample are approximately 200,000 clones; about 95% of them occurred a single time. Over 1.5% of the sample rests with the top ten. Sample time point, as interpreted from the label and publication: about 28 days (+/-7) after the second vaccine dose. What the treatment or condition label conveys for this sample: meningococcal conjugate vaccine given as trial control. The sample was peripheral blood, taken 28 days after the second dose of the MenACWY control vaccine. The receptor source for this set is an adult who received the MenACWY meningococcal vaccine as a control.

The genes are TRBV6-1 and TRBJ2-7; a weak D match, TRBD2 (5 bases). Germline assignment: CDR1 MNHNS and CDR2 SASEGT. The CDR3 covers 14 residues. Trimming took off 1 base at V and 0 bases at J, with 7 bases between the two ends. For the CDR3, the DNA is TGTGCCAGCAGTGAAGGTGACTACTCCTACGAGCAGTACTTC. This codes for CASSEGDYSYEQYF.

The chain combines TRBV7-9 with TRBJ2-3; D remains unclear. The CDR3 consists of 12 residues. V was trimmed by 8 bases and J by 4 bases, leaving 10 bases between them. Germline V gives CDR1 SEHNR, CDR2 FQNEAQ (reference sequence). The CDR3, as DNA: TGTGCCAGCCGATCCGCCCCAGATACGCAGTATTTT. It specifies CASRSAPDTQYF.

V and J are TRBV20-1 and TRBJ1-2; D is undetermined. With 2 bases removed from V and 5 bases from J, the gap between germline ends came to 3 bases. Germline assignment: CDR1 DFQATT and CDR2 SNEGSKA (reference sequence). The CDR3 is 10 amino acids. This chain's CDR3 is CSARLYGYTF. The CDR3 nucleotides are TGCAGTGCTAGATTATATGGCTACACCTTC.

In DNA form, the CDR3 reads TGTGCCAGCAGCGACCGGACAGGGGGCAGCTACGAGCAGTACTTC. Its protein product is CASSDRTGGSYEQYF. The J gene is TRBJ2-7, the V gene TRBV7-2, with 11 bases that match TRBD1. The V and J ends lost 5 bases and 3 bases, in that order; junction bases with no gene match: 6. The CDR3 runs 15 residues. The germline gives CDR1 SGHTA, CDR2 FQGNSA.

This clone was counted a single time. This chain links TRBV20-1 with TRBJ1-1; D gene unclear. Between the trimmed V and J ends, which lost 0 bases and 2 bases, there was a span of 1 base. This CDR3 has 11 amino acids. Germline values: CDR1 DFQATT, CDR2 SNEGSKA (reference sequence). As DNA, the CDR3 is TGCAGTGCTAGAGACAACACTGAAGCTTTCTTT. This gives the protein CSARDNTEAFF.